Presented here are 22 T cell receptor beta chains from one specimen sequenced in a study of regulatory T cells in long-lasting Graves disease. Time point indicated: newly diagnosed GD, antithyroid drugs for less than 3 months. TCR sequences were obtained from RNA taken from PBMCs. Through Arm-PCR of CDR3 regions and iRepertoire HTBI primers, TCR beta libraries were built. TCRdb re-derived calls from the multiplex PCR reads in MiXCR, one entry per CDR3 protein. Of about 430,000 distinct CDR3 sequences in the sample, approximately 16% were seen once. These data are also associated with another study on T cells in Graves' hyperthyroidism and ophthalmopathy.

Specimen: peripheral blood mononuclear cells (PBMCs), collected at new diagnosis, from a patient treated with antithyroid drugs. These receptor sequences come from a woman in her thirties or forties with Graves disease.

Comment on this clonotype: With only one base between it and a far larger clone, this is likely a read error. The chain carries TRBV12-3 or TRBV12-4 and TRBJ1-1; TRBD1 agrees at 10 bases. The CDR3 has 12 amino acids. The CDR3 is CASRTGGTEALF. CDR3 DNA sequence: TGTGCCAGCAGGACAGGGGGCACTGAAGCTCTCTTT.

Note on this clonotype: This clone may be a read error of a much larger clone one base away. The CDR3 DNA follows: TGTGCCAGCAGGCGACAGGGGGATACCTACGAGCAGTACTTC. Translation gives CASRRQGDTYEQYF. The V gene is TRBV12-3 or TRBV12-4, the J gene TRBJ2-7, with TRBD1 matching over 9 bases. The CDR3 runs to 14 residues. V trimming: 6 bases; J trimming: 2 bases; junction bases outside the gene matches: 5.

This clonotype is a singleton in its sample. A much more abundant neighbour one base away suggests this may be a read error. The CDR3 reads CSARVIRAWTDTHYF. The CDR3 region has the DNA TGCAGTGCTAGAGTGATTAGGGCTTGGACAGATACGCACTATTTT. The V gene is TRBV20-1, the J gene TRBJ2-3; D is possibly TRBD1 (6 bases). Per the germline V gene, CDR1 is DFQATT and CDR2 is SNEGSKA (reference sequence). The CDR3 loop spans 15 amino acids.

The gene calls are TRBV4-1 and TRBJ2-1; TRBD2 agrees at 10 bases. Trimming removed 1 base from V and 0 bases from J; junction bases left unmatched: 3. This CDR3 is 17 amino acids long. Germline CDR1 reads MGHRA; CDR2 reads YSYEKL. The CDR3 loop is CASSQVSSGSSYNEQFF. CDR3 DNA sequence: TGCGCCAGCAGCCAAGTTTCTAGCGGGAGCTCCTACAATGAGCAGTTCTTC.

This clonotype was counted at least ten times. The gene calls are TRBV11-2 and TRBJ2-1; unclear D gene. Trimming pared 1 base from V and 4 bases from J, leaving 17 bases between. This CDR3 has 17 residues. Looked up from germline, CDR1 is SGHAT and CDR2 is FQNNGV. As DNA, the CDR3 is TGTGCCAGCAGCTTAGTCTTTAGGACGGATCATTACAATGAGCAGTTCTTC. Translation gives CASSLVFRTDHYNEQFF.

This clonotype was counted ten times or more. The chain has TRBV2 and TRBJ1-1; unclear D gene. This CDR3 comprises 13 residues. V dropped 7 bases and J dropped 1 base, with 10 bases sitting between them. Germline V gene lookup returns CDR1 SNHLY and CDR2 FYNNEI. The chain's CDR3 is CASNAEGNTEAFF. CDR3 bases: TGTGCCAGCAATGCAGAGGGGAACACTGAAGCTTTCTTT.

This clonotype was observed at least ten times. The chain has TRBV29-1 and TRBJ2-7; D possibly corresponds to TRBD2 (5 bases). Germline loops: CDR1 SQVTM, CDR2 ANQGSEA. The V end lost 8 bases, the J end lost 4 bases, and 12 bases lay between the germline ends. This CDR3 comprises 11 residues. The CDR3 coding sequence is TGCAGCACCAGATCGGGATACGAGCAGTACTTC. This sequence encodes CSTRSGYEQYF.

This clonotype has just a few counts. The CDR3 here is CSASGLFSYNEQFF. CDR3 coding DNA: TGCAGTGCTTCCGGACTATTCTCCTACAATGAGCAGTTCTTC. The chain combines TRBV20-1 with TRBJ2-1; possibly TRBD2 for D (6 bases). Germline V gene data show CDR1 as DFQATT and CDR2 as SNEGSKA (reference sequence). The CDR3 runs to 14 residues. V was shortened by 5 bases and J by 0 bases, with 11 bases between the two germline ends.

The DNA for the CDR3 is TGTGCCAGCAGCCAAATCGGGTCGGGGGCCGGGGAGCTGTTTTTT. Its translation: CASSQIGSGAGELFF. The chain joins TRBV14 to TRBJ2-2, with D maybe TRBD2 (6 bases). V gave up 2 bases and J gave up 6 bases, with 13 bases separating them. Germline V gives CDR1 SGHDN, CDR2 FVKESK. This CDR3 has 15 amino acids.

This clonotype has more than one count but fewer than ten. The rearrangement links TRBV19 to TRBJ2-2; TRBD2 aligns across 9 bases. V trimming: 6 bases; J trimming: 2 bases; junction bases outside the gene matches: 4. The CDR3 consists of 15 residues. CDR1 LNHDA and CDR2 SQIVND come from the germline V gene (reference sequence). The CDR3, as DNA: TGTGCCAGTAGGAGACTAGCGGTTAACACCGGGGAGCTGTTTTTT. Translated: CASRRLAVNTGELFF.

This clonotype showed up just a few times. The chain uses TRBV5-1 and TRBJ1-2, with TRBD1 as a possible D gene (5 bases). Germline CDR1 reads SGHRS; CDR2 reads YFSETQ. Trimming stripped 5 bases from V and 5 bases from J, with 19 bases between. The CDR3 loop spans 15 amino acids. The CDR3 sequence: CASRPLGQIIYGYTF. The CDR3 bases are TGCGCCAGCAGGCCTCTGGGGCAAATTATATATGGCTACACCTTC.

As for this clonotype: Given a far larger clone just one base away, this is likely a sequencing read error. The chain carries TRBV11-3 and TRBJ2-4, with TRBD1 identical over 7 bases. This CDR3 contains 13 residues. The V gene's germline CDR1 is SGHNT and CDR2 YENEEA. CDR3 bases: TGTGCCAGCAGCGTGGGACAGTTCGATGAGCGGTTCTTC. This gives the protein CASSVGQFDERFF.

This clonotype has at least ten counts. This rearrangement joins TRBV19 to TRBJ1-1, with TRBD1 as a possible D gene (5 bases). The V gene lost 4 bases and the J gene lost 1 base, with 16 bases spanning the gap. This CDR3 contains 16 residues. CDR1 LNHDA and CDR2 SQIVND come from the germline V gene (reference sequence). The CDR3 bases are TGTGCCAGTAGTAGGGGAGGGGTTCAGGGGAACACTGAAGCTTTCTTT. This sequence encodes CASSRGGVQGNTEAFF.

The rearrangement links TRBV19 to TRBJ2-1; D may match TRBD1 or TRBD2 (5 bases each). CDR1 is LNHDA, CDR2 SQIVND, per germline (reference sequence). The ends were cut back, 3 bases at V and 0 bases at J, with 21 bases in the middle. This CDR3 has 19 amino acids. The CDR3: CASSIWDPIRGFSYNEQFF. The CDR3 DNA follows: TGTGCCAGTAGTATTTGGGACCCAATTAGAGGATTCTCCTACAATGAGCAGTTCTTC.

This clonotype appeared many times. The CDR3 region has the DNA TGTGCCAGCAGTTTAGAGATTCATAATTCACCCCTCCACTTT. Its translation is CASSLEIHNSPLHF. This chain joins TRBV12-3 or TRBV12-4 and TRBJ1-6; D uncertain. CDR3 size: 14 residues. Trimming took 1 base from V and 5 from J, leaving 6 bases between them.

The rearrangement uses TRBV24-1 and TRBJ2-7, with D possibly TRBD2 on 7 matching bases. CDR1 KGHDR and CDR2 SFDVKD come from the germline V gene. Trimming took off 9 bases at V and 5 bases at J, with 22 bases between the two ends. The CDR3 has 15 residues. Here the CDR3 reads CATSTRGAGDNEQYF. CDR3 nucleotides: TGTGCCACCTCTACCCGGGGGGCGGGAGATAACGAGCAGTACTTC.

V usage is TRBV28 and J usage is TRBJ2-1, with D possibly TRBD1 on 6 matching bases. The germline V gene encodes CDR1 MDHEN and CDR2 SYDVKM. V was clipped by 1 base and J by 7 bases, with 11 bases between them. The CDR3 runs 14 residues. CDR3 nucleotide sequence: TGTGCCAGCAGTTTATACGGCAGGGGTAATGAGCAGTTCTTC. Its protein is CASSLYGRGNEQFF.

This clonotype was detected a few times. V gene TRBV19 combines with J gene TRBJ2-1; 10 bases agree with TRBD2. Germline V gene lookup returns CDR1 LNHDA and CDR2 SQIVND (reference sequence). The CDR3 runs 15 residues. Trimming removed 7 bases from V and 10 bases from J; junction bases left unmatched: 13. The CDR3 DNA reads TGTGCCAGTAAGCCGGGACTAGCGTCCGGGGGGGAGCAGTTCTTC. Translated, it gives CASKPGLASGGEQFF.

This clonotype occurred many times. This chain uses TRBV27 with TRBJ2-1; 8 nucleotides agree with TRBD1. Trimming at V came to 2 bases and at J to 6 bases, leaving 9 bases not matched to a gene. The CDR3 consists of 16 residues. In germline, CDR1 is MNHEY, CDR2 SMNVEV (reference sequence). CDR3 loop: CASSLPGQGRGNEQFF. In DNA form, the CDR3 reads TGTGCCAGCAGTTTACCAGGACAGGGACGTGGCAATGAGCAGTTCTTC.

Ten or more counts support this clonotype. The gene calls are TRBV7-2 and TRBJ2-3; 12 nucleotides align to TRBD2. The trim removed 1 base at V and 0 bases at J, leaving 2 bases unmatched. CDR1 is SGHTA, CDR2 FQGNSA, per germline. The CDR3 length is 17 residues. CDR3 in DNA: TGTGCCAGCAGCTTAGGACTAGCGGGGGACAGCACAGATACGCAGTATTTT. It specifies CASSLGLAGDSTDTQYF.

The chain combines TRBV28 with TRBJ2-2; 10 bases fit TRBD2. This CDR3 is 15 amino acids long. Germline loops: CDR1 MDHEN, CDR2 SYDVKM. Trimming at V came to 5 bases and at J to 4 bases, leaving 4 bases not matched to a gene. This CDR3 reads CASSPSGRGTGELFF. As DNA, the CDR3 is TGTGCCAGCAGTCCTAGCGGGAGAGGCACCGGGGAGCTGTTTTTT.

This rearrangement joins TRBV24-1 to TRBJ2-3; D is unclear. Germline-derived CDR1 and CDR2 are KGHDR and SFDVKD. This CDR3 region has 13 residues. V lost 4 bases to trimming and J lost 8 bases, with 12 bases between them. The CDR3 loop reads CATSDAHGVTQYF. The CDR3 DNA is TGTGCCACCAGTGACGCACATGGAGTTACGCAGTATTTT.